Below, 5 T cell receptor beta chains from the same sample are listed, as sequenced in a study of cytomegalovirus exposure and HLA in healthy donors. 60 Vbeta and 13 Jbeta primers were used in PCR. The method was immunoSEQ multiplex PCR; TCRdb's version includes in-frame clones alone and lacks a portion of them. The sample contains around 67,000 clones, around 82% of which appear only once. Sequencing input: PBMCs. The receptors shown here come from a man younger than 35 in good health and CMV-seropositive.

A single count supports this clone. The rearrangement joins TRBV11-2 to TRBJ2-7, with 7 bases fitting TRBD1. Per germline, CDR1 SGHAT and CDR2 FQNNGV. This CDR3 is built from 15 residues. J lost 3 bases, V lost 4 bases, and 9 bases had no gene match. CDR3 coding DNA: TGTGCCAGCAGCTCCCCGGGACAGCACCTCTACGAGCAGTACTTC. Translating gives CASSSPGQHLYEQYF. Complete variable domain (other parts from reference TRBV11-2 and TRBJ2-7): EAGVAQSPRYKIIEKRQSVAFWCNPISGHATLYWYQQILGQGPKLLIQFQNNGVVDDSQLPKDRFSAERLKGVDSTLKIQPAKLEDSAVYLCASSSPGQHLYEQYFGPGTRLTVT.

The chain joins TRBV6-4 to TRBJ2-2; TRBD1 aligns across 8 bases. V was clipped by 6 bases and J by 5 bases; unmatched bases: 2. Germline V CDR1 and CDR2: MRHNA, SNTAGT. The CDR3 is 13 residues long. Here the CDR3 reads CASSGQGTGELFF. As DNA, the CDR3 is TGTGCCAGCAGCGGACAGGGTACCGGGGAGCTGTTTTTT.

This clone was seen a few times. The chain employs TRBV4-2 and TRBJ1-1, with TRBD1 matching 7 bases. The CDR3 is 16 residues long. V was clipped by 2 bases and J by 6 bases; unmatched bases: 12. The germline V gene has CDR1 LGHNA and CDR2 YNFKEQ. The CDR3 bases are TGTGCCAGCAGCCAATTAAGGGGGCGCGAAGATCCTGAAGCTTTCTTT. Translating it yields CASSQLRGREDPEAFF.

There are a few counts of this clone. The chain carries TRBV2 and TRBJ2-7; the D gene is possibly TRBD2 (6 bases). Trimming removed 6 bases at V and 3 bases at J, with 9 bases between. The CDR3 spans 12 residues. Germline CDR1 reads SNHLY; CDR2 reads FYNNEI. The CDR3 region is CASSGGIYEQYF. The CDR3 DNA follows: TGTGCCAGCAGCGGGGGTATCTACGAGCAGTACTTC.

The rearrangement uses TRBV11-3 and TRBJ2-7; TRBD1 matches 8 bases. The J segment lost 5 bases and the V segment lost 5 bases, leaving 5 bases of the junction unmatched. CDR3 length: 13 residues. CDR1 and CDR2 (germline): SGHNT, YENEEA. The CDR3 nucleotides read TGTGCCAGCAGCCGGGCAGGGGGCAACGAGCAGTACTTC. It is translated as CASSRAGGNEQYF.